A single sample is the source of the 5 T cell receptor beta chains below, sequenced in a study of control samples from healthy donors and cancer patients (dated by TCRdb to the early 2020s). Library creation used the immunoSEQ multiplex PCR assay. TCRdb limited this immuneACCESS table to in-frame rearrangements with V and J called. A share of clones is missing; checked studies link under half to unresolved V genes, and the rest is unexplained. The sample table shows approximately 110,000 clones, and 91% are seen once. 6% to 8% of the sample lies in the top ten. Sequencing was carried out using blood. The source of these receptors is a woman aged 18-30 years in good health.

The rearrangement joins TRBV18 to TRBJ2-7, with 7 bases aligning to TRBD1. This CDR3 is built from 14 residues. CDR1 is KGHSH and CDR2 is LQKENI in the germline V gene. J lost 3 bases, V lost 6 bases, and 8 bases had no gene match. CDR3 protein: CASSLRDSFYEQYF. CDR3 bases: TGTGCCAGCTCTCTACGGGACAGTTTCTACGAGCAGTACTTC.

In DNA form, the CDR3 reads TGTGCCAGCAGTCCCTTAAGGGCAACTAATGAAAAACTGTTTTTT. Amino acids: CASSPLRATNEKLFF. This chain uses TRBV6-6 with TRBJ1-4; no firm D call. CDR1 is MNHNY, CDR2 SVGAGI, per germline (reference sequence). Between the trimmed V and J ends, which lost 5 bases and 0 bases, there was a span of 10 bases. The CDR3 loop spans 15 amino acids.

The chain links TRBV29-1 to TRBJ1-1; D unresolved. Germline V gene sequence: CDR1 SQVTM, CDR2 ANQGSEA. Trimming removed 4 bases from V and 3 bases from J, with 9 bases in between. CDR3 length: 12 amino acids. The CDR3 nucleotides read TGCAGCGTTGGAGACCCCGACACTGAAGCTTTCTTT. It translates to CSVGDPDTEAFF.

This chain connects TRBV6-2 or TRBV6-3 to TRBJ1-5, with TRBD1 as a possible D gene (6 bases). With 0 bases removed from V and 6 bases from J, the gap between germline ends came to 15 bases. From germline, CDR1 is MNHEY and CDR2 SVGEGT. The CDR3 is 16 residues long. Written as DNA, the CDR3 is TGTGCCAGCAGTTACTCGAAGGGGGGGGCGGGTCAGCCCCAGCATTTT. Amino acid sequence: CASSYSKGGAGQPQHF.

The genes are TRBV5-6 and TRBJ1-3, with TRBD1 matching 8 bases. With V trimmed by 4 bases and J by 5 bases, 5 bases remained unmatched. The CDR3 has 14 residues. Germline V lookup: CDR1 SGHDT, CDR2 YYEEEE. The CDR3 is CASSPGQGRNTIYF. DNA for the CDR3: TGTGCCAGCAGCCCCGGACAGGGCCGAAACACCATATATTTT. Variable domain in full (rest from reference TRBV5-6 and TRBJ1-3): DAGVTQSPTHLIKTRGQQVTLRCSPKSGHDTVSWYQQALGQGPQFIFQYYEEEERQRGNFPDRFSGHQFPNYSSELNVNALLLGDSALYLCASSPGQGRNTIYFGEGSWLTVV.